Listed here are 9 T cell receptor beta chains from one sample, sequenced in a study of shared clonotypes between healthy human individuals. Only in-frame clones appear in the TCRdb table, and some are missing; sequencing was by immunoSEQ multiplex PCR. The sample lists some 2,000,000 clones; 85% to 95% were seen once. The material sequenced was naive CD4+ T cells sorted from blood. Subset defined: CD45RA+ positively selected. The receptors were gathered from a man between 18 and 29 years old in good health.

The rearrangement joins TRBV18 to TRBJ1-1, with D unresolved. The CDR3 contains 18 residues. The V and J ends lost 0 bases and 0 bases respectively, with 17 bases between them. Per the germline V gene, CDR1 is KGHSH and CDR2 is LQKENI. CDR3 in amino acids: CASSPPNIRSGLNTEAFF. The DNA of the CDR3 is TGTGCCAGCTCACCACCTAATATAAGGTCCGGACTGAACACTGAAGCTTTCTTT. The full variable domain, in which reference TRBV18 and TRBJ1-1 provide the parts outside the CDR3, is NAGVMQNPRHLVRRRGQEARLRCSPMKGHSHVYWYRQLPEEGLKFMVYLQKENIIDESGMPKERFSAEFPKEGPSILRIQQVVRGDSAAYFCASSPPNIRSGLNTEAFFGQGTRLTVV.

Regarding this clone: Other nucleotide sequences in the sample specify the same CDR3. The V call is TRBV20-1, the J call TRBJ1-1; D gene ambiguous. CDR3 length equals 11 residues. Germline lookup yields CDR1 DFQATT and CDR2 SNEGSKA (reference sequence). With 5 bases removed from V and 3 bases from J, the gap between germline ends came to 7 bases. The DNA for the CDR3 is TGCAGTGCTCTAACGGACACTGAAGCTTTCTTT. Encoded protein: CSALTDTEAFF.

The gene calls are TRBV7-2 and TRBJ2-6, with 7 bases matching TRBD2. Germline-derived CDR1 and CDR2 are SGHTA and FQGNSA. The ends lost 0 bases at V and 0 bases at J; junction bases unmatched: 2. This CDR3 region has 17 residues. The CDR3: CASSLAGGVSGANVLTF. CDR3 bases: TGTGCCAGCAGCTTAGCGGGAGGGGTCTCTGGGGCCAACGTCCTGACTTTC.

V and J are TRBV6-1 and TRBJ1-2; TRBD1 matches 9 bases. The CDR3 has 13 residues. CDR1 is MNHNS, CDR2 SASEGT, per germline. The ends lost 8 bases at V and 5 bases at J; junction bases unmatched: 6. The CDR3 DNA sequence: TGTGCCAGCCATGGACAGGGGCGTTATGGCTACACCTTC. Residues: CASHGQGRYGYTF.

The chain has TRBV9 and TRBJ2-3; possible D gene TRBD1, 5 bases. V shed 0 bases and J shed 8 bases, with 10 bases lying between them. The CDR3 spans 13 residues. CDR1 is SGDLS, CDR2 YYNGEE, per germline. This chain's CDR3 is CASSVEAGSTQYF. The CDR3 DNA is TGTGCCAGCAGCGTAGAGGCAGGGTCTACGCAGTATTTT.

This clone has a single count. The CDR3 nucleotides are TGTGCCAGCAGTGAATCGGGCAGGACCTACTCCTTGCCTAACTATGGCTACACCTTC. This codes for CASSESGRTYSLPNYGYTF. The rearrangement uses TRBV6-1 and TRBJ1-2; D uncertain. V lost 2 bases, J lost 0 bases, and 22 bases lay in between. The CDR3 is 19 residues long. Looked up from germline, CDR1 is MNHNS and CDR2 is SASEGT.

This chain uses TRBV5-1 with TRBJ2-3; D possibly corresponds to TRBD2 (5 bases). V was trimmed by 0 bases and J by 2 bases, leaving 10 bases between them. Germline assignment: CDR1 SGHRS and CDR2 YFSETQ. The CDR3 runs 15 residues. The CDR3 sequence is CASSLVGVYTDTQYF. CDR3 sequence (DNA): TGCGCCAGCAGCTTGGTGGGAGTCTACACAGATACGCAGTATTTT.

This clone was found once. V usage is TRBV5-1 and J usage is TRBJ1-2, with D tentatively TRBD1 (6 bases). Germline V lookup: CDR1 SGHRS, CDR2 YFSETQ. The CDR3 is 13 residues long. Trimming stripped 4 bases from V and 8 bases from J, with 15 bases between. CDR3 coding DNA: TGCGCCAGCAGCCCCCTACAGGGCGGGGGCTACACCTTC. Translated: CASSPLQGGGYTF.

CDR3 region: CASRLRKGGTEAFF. The CDR3 nucleotides are TGTGCCAGCAGACTCCGGAAGGGAGGAACTGAAGCTTTCTTT. The J gene is TRBJ1-1, the V gene TRBV28; D remains ambiguous. V was pared by 6 bases and J by 5 bases, with 16 bases between. The germline V gene has CDR1 MDHEN and CDR2 SYDVKM. The CDR3 is 14 amino acids.